A single sample gave rise to the 10 T cell receptor beta chains below, sequenced in a study of human T cells and chemical hapten exposure. TCRdb processed the RACE reads anew with MiXCR; each CDR3 protein has one entry. The sample has 65,000 to 90,000 distinct CDR3 sequences, 6.6% seen once. Indicated time point: patch test 2, 6 weeks after DPC sensitization. Noted treatment: therapeutic diphenylcyclopropenone sensitization with weekly scalp DPC. The sample consisted of whole blood, taken in connection with sensitization to the hapten diphenylcyclopropenone (DPC). The receptors here all came from a woman in her twenties or thirties with alopecia areata. Some clones in this sample may be carry-over from other donors' samples.

This clonotype was detected ten times or more. The chain carries TRBV12-3 or TRBV12-4 and TRBJ1-1, with TRBD1 matching 9 bases. The CDR3 has 13 amino acids. Unmatched junction bases numbered 2, after V lost 4 bases and J lost 5 bases. The CDR3 loop reads CASSSTGGTEAFF. The CDR3 DNA reads as TGTGCCAGCAGTTCGACAGGGGGGACTGAAGCTTTCTTT.

This clonotype was detected a few times. The chain couples TRBV5-6 to TRBJ1-4; no firm D call. The CDR3 consists of 16 residues. Deletions cut 1 base from V and 8 bases from J, with 18 bases between. Germline lookup yields CDR1 SGHDT and CDR2 YYEEEE. Here the CDR3 reads CASSLKRTEVWEKLFF. CDR3 sequence (DNA): TGTGCCAGCAGCTTGAAGAGGACGGAGGTCTGGGAAAAACTGTTTTTT.

The sample holds many counts of this clonotype. The chain combines TRBV12-3 or TRBV12-4 with TRBJ1-4; weak D call: TRBD1 (5 bases). CDR3 length: 14 amino acids. V shed 6 bases and J shed 1 base, with 9 bases lying between them. The CDR3 is CASSPGKTNEKLFF. CDR3 coding DNA: TGTGCCAGCAGCCCAGGGAAAACTAATGAAAAACTGTTTTTT.

This chain connects TRBV19 to TRBJ1-1, with TRBD1 matching 11 bases. J was trimmed by 0 bases and V by 5 bases; bases with no gene match: 5. The V gene's germline CDR1 is LNHDA and CDR2 SQIVND (reference sequence). The CDR3 is 16 residues long. The CDR3 sequence is CASSSGTGGMNTEAFF. For the CDR3, the DNA is TGTGCCAGTAGTTCGGGGACAGGGGGGATGAACACTGAAGCTTTCTTT.

This clonotype was observed many times. This chain links TRBV20-1 with TRBJ2-3; 11 bases align to TRBD2. The CDR3 is 16 amino acids. V was clipped by 6 bases and J by 3 bases; unmatched bases: 11. In germline, CDR1 is DFQATT, CDR2 SNEGSKA (reference sequence). In DNA form, the CDR3 reads TGCAGTGCCCCCCCCTATAGCGGGGGGGCAACAGATACGCAGTATTTT. It is translated as CSAPPYSGGATDTQYF.

This clonotype was counted between two and nine times. The V call is TRBV29-1, the J call TRBJ1-5; 7 nucleotides align to TRBD1. This CDR3 comprises 15 residues. Germline lookup yields CDR1 SQVTM and CDR2 ANQGSEA. Losses at the gene ends were 3 bases for V and 6 bases for J; bases not matched to a gene: 11. The CDR3 DNA follows: TGCAGCGTTGAGACAGGGATGGGCTCAGGTCAGCCCCAGCATTTT. Amino acid sequence: CSVETGMGSGQPQHF.

This clonotype was seen more than once but under ten times. The rearrangement links TRBV9 to TRBJ2-3, with D possibly TRBD2 on 7 matching bases. The CDR3 totals 17 residues. Trimming took 0 bases from V and 6 from J, leaving 20 bases between them. CDR1 and CDR2 from the germline V gene are SGDLS and YYNGEE. The CDR3 DNA sequence: TGTGCCAGCAGCGTAGAGGGGGGGGGACTATATGTGGATACGCAGTATTTT. Its translation: CASSVEGGGLYVDTQYF.

This clonotype was picked up many times. This chain joins TRBV11-2 and TRBJ2-2, with D tentatively TRBD1 (5 bases). V lost 5 bases to trimming and J lost 1 base, with 17 bases between them. The CDR3 runs 17 residues. In germline, CDR1 is SGHAT, CDR2 FQNNGV. This CDR3 is CASSPFSGPGNTGELFF. As DNA, the CDR3 is TGTGCCAGCAGCCCTTTTTCAGGGCCTGGGAACACCGGGGAGCTGTTTTTT.

There are many counts of this clonotype. The chain has TRBV29-1 and TRBJ2-3; possibly TRBD1 or TRBD2 for D (5 bases each). The CDR3 extends over 16 amino acids. With 3 bases removed from V and 0 bases from J, the gap between germline ends came to 16 bases. From germline, CDR1 is SQVTM and CDR2 ANQGSEA. In DNA, the CDR3 is TGCAGCGTTGAGGCCGGGGCCACCACTAGCACAGATACGCAGTATTTT. This sequence encodes CSVEAGATTSTDTQYF.

This clonotype occurred many times. This rearrangement joins TRBV14 to TRBJ1-1, with D possibly TRBD1 on 5 matching bases. The germline CDR1 and CDR2 sequences are SGHDN and FVKESK. V lost 0 bases, J lost 10 bases, and 12 bases lay in between. The CDR3 is 13 amino acids. The CDR3 loop reads CASSQDRGEVAFF. The CDR3 DNA reads as TGTGCCAGCAGCCAAGATCGGGGGGAGGTAGCTTTCTTT.